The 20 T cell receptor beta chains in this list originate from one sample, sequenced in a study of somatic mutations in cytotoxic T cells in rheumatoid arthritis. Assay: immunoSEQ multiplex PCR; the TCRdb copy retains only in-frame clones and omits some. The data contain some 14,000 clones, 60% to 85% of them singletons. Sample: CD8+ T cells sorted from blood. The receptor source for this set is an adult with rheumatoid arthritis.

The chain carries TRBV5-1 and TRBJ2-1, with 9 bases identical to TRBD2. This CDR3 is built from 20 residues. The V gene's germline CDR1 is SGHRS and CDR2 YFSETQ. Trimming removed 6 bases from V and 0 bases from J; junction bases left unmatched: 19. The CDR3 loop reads CASIPPGVAGASDSYNEQFF. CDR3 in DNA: TGCGCCAGCATCCCCCCGGGAGTAGCGGGGGCCAGCGACTCCTACAATGAGCAGTTCTTC. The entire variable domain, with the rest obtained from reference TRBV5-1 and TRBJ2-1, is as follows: KAGVTQTPRYLIKTRGQQVTLSCSPISGHRSVSWYQQTPGQGLQFLFEYFSETQRNKGNFPGRFSGRQFSNSRSEMNVSTLELGDSALYLCASIPPGVAGASDSYNEQFFGPGTRLTVL.

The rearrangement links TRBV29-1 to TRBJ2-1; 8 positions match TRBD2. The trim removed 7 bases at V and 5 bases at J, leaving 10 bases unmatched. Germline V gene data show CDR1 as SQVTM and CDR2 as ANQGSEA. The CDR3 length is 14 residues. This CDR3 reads CSAEGTRVNNEQFF. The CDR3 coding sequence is TGCAGCGCCGAGGGGACTAGAGTAAACAATGAGCAGTTCTTC.

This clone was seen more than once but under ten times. CDR3 in amino acids: CASSIVFGLAGNTGELFF. CDR3 in DNA: TGTGCCAGTAGTATAGTATTCGGACTAGCGGGGAACACCGGGGAGCTGTTTTTT. The V gene is TRBV19, the J gene TRBJ2-2, with 11 bases matching TRBD2. The V and J ends lost 1 base and 1 base, in that order; junction bases with no gene match: 5. Germline V gene data show CDR1 as LNHDA and CDR2 as SQIVND (reference sequence). CDR3 size: 18 residues.

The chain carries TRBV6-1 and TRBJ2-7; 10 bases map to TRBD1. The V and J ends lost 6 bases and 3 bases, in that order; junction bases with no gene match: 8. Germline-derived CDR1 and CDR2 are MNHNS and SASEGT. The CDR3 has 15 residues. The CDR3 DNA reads TGTGCCAGCAGCTCAGGACAGGGGGGCATCTACGAGCAGTACTTC. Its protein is CASSSGQGGIYEQYF.

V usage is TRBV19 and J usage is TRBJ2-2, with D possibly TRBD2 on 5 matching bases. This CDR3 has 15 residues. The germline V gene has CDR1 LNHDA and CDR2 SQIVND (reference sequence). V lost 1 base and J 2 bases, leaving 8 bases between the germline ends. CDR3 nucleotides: TGTGCCAGTAGTATAGTACGGGGAAACACCGGGGAGCTGTTTTTT. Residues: CASSIVRGNTGELFF.

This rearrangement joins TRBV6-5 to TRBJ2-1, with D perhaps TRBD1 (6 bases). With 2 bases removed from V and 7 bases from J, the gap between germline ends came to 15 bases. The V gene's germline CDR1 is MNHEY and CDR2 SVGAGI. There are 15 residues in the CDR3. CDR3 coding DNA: TGTGCCAGCAGTTACCCAGGGGCACTGTGGAATGAGCAGTTCTTC. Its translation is CASSYPGALWNEQFF.

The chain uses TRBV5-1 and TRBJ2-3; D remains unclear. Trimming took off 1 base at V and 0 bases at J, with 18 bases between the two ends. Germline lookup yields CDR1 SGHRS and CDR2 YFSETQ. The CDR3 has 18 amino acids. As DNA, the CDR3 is TGCGCCAGCAGCTTGAGTGGACCCAAGTATGTTAGCACAGATACGCAGTATTTT. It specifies CASSLSGPKYVSTDTQYF.

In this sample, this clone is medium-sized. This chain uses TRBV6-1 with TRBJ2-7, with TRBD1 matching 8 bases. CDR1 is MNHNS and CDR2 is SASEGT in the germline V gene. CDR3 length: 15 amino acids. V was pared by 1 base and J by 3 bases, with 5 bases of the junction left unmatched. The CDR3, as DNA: TGTGCCAGCAGTGAAGGGGACAGGATACACTACGAGCAGTACTTC. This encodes CASSEGDRIHYEQYF.

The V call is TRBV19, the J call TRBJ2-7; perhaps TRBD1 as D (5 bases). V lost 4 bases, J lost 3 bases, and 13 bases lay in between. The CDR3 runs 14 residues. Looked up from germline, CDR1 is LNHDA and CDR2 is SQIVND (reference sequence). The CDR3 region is CASSKPGQYYEQYF. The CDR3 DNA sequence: TGTGCCAGTAGTAAGCCCGGACAATACTACGAGCAGTACTTC.

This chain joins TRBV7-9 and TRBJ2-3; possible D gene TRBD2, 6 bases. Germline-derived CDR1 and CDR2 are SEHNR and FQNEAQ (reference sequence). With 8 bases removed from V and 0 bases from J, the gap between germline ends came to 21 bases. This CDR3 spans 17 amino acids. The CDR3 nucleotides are TGTGCCAGCTTTGCCTTCTTTCCGGGGACTAGCACAGATACGCAGTATTTT. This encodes CASFAFFPGTSTDTQYF.

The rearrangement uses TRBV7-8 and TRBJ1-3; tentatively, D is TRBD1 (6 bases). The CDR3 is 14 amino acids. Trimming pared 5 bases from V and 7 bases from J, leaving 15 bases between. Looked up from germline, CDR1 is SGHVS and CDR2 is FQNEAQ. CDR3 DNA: TGTGCCAGCAGCGGGGGGACATCCTCGAACACCATATATTTT. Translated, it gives CASSGGTSSNTIYF.

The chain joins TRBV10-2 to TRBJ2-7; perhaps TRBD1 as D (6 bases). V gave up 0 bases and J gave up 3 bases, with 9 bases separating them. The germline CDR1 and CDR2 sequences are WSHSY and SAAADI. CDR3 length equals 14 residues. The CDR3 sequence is CASSESRQVYEQYF. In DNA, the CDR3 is TGCGCCAGCAGTGAGTCTCGACAGGTCTACGAGCAGTACTTC.

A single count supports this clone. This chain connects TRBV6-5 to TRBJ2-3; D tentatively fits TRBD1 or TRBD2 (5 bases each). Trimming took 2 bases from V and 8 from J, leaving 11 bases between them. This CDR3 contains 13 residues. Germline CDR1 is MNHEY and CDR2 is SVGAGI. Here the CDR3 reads CASSYGGRSTQYF. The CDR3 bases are TGTGCCAGCAGTTACGGGGGAAGAAGTACGCAGTATTTT.

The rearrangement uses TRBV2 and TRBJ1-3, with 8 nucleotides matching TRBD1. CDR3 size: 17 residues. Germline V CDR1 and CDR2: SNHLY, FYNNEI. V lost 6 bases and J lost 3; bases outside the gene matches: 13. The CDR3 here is CASRAWSRGQFGNTIYF. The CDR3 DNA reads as TGTGCCAGCAGAGCCTGGAGCAGGGGGCAATTTGGAAACACCATATATTTT.

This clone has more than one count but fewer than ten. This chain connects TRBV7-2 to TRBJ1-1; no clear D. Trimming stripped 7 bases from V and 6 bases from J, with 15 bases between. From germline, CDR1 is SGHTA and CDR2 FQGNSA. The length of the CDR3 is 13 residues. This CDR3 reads CASNQGWRAEAFF. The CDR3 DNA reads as TGTGCCAGCAACCAAGGATGGAGAGCTGAAGCTTTCTTT. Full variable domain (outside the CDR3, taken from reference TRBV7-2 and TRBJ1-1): GAGVSQSPSNKVTEKGKDVELRCDPISGHTALYWYRQSLGQGLEFLIYFQGNSAPDKSGLPSDRFSAERTGGSVSTLTIQRTQQEDSAVYLCASNQGWRAEAFFGQGTRLTVV.

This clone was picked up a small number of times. The CDR3 sequence: CASSLRMNTEAFF. The CDR3 DNA reads TGTGCCAGCAGCTTAAGGATGAACACTGAAGCTTTCTTT. The chain is built from TRBV7-3 and TRBJ1-1; no clear D. Trimming stripped 1 base from V and 0 bases from J, with 3 bases between. CDR1 and CDR2 from the germline V gene are SGHTA and FQGTGA. The CDR3 extends over 13 amino acids.

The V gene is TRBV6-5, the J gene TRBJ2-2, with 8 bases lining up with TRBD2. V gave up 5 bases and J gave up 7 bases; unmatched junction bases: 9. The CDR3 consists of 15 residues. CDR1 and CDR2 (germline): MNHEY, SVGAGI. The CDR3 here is CASSLGAGEDGELFF. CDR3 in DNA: TGTGCCAGCAGTCTAGGAGCGGGGGAAGACGGGGAGCTGTTTTTT.

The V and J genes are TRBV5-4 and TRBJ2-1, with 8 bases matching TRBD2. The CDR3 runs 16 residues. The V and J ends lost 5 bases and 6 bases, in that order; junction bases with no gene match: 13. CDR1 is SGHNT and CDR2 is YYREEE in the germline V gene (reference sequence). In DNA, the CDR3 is TGTGCCAGCAGGAAACCGGGGGGGCCGAGGGGCAATGAGCAGTTCTTC. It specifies CASRKPGGPRGNEQFF.

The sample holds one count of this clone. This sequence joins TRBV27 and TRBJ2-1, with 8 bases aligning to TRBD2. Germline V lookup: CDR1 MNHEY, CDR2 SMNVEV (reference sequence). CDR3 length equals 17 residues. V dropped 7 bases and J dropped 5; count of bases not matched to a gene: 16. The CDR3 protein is CASKGRLALRGHNEQFF. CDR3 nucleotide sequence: TGTGCCAGCAAAGGTAGACTAGCGTTAAGAGGACACAATGAGCAGTTCTTC.

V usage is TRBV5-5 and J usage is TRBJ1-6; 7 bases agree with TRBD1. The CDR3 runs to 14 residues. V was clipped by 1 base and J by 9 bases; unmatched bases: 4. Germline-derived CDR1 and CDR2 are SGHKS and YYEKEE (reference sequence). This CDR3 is CASSLRQGFSPLHF. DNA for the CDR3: TGTGCCAGCAGCTTGCGACAGGGATTTTCACCCCTCCACTTT.